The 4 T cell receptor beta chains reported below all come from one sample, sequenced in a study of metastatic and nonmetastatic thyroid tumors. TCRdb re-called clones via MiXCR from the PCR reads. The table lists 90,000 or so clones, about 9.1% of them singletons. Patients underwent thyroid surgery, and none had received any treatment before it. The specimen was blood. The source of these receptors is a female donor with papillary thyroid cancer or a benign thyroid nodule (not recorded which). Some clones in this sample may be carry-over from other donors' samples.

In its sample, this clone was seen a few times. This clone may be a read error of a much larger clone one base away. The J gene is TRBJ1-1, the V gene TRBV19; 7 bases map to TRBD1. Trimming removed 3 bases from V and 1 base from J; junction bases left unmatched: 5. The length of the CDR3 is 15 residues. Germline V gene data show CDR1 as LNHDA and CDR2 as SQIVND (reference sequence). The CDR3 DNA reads TGTGCCAGTAGTATCGACAGGGCCAAGAACACTGAAGCTTTCTTT. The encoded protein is CASSIDRAKNTEAFF.

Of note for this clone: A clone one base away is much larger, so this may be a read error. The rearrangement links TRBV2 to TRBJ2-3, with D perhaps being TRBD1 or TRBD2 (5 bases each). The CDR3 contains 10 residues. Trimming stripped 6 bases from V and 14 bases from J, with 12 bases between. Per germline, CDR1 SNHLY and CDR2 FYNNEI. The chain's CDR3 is CASRVLGAYF. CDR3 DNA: TGTGCCAGCAGGGTACTAGGGGCGTATTTT.

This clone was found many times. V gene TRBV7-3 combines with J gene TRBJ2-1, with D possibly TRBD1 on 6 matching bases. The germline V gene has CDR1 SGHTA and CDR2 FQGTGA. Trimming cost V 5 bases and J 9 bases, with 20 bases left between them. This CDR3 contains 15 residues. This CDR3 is CASSPGTRAKSEQFF. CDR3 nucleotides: TGTGCCAGCAGCCCCGGGACAAGGGCCAAGAGTGAGCAGTTCTTC.

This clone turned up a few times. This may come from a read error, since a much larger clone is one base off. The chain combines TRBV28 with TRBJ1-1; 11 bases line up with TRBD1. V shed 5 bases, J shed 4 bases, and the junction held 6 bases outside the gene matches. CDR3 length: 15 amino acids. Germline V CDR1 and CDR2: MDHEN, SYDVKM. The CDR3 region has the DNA TGTGCCAGCAGTCTCCACGGGACAGGGGGCACTGAAGCTTTCTTT. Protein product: CASSLHGTGGTEAFF.